This TCR beta chain was sequenced for a study of T-cell memory formation after mild COVID-19. Using constant-segment primers, 5'RACE produced TCR alpha and TCR beta cDNA libraries carrying sample barcodes and UMIs. Each CDR3 protein gets one entry after TCRdb re-called the 5' RACE reads with MiXCR. The sample has about 340,000 distinct CDR3 sequences, 20% seen once; the top ten hold about 21%. Study results and caveats: Cross-reactive memory seemingly joined, as some responding clones were found in pre-infection memory. CD4+ contracting clones were found mainly in CM and EM, and CD8+ ones in EMRA.

Germline values: CDR1 SGHAT, CDR2 FQNNGV. After removal of 5 bases from V and 2 bases from J, the junction contained 2 bases not matched to a gene. The CDR3 covers 13 residues. With regard to this clonotype: Antigen unknown. Possible read error: a much larger clone is one base away.

The chain combines TRBV11-2 with TRBJ1-2; 7 bases match TRBD1. The sample consisted of PBMCs or a T cell subset sorted from them (not recorded which). The sequence derives from a man between 18 and 35 years old who had mild COVID-19 (a few samples of this study predate the infection). Cell type and time point are not known. The CDR3 reads CASSRGQNYGYTF. CDR3 sequence (DNA): TGTGCCAGCAGCCGGGGACAGAACTATGGCTACACCTTC.